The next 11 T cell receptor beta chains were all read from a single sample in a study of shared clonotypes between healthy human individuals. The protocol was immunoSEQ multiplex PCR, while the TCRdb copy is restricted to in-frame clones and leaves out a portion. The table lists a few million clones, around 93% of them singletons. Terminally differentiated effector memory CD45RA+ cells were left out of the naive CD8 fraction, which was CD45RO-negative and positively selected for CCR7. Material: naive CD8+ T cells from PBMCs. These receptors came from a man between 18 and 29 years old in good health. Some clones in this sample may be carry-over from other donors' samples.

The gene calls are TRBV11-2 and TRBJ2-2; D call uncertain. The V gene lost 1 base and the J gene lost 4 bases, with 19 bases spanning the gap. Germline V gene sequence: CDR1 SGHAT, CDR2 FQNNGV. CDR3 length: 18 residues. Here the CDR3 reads CASSLGPSVRGLTGELFF. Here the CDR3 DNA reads TGTGCCAGCAGCTTAGGTCCTAGTGTTCGCGGTCTCACCGGGGAGCTGTTTTTT.

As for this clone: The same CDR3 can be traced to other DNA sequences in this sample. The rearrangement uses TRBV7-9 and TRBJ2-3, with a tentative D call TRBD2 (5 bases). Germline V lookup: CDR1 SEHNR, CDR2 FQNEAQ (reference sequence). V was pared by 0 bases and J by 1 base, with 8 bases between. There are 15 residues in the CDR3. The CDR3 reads CASSLAAGGTDTQYF. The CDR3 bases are TGTGCCAGCAGCTTAGCGGCCGGGGGCACAGATACGCAGTATTTT.

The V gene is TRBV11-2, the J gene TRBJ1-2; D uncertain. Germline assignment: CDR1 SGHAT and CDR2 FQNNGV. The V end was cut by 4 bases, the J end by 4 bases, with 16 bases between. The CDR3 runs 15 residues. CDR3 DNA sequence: TGTGCCAGCAGCTCAAAGACGCGGACCGCCTATGGCTACACCTTC. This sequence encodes CASSSKTRTAYGYTF.

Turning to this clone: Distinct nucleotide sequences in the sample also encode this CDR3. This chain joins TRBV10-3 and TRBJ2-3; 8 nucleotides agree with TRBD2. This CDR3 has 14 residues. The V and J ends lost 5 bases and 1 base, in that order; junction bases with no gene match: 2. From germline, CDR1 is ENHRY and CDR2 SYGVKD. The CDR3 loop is CAISSGRGTDTQYF. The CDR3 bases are TGTGCCATCAGTAGCGGGAGAGGCACAGATACGCAGTATTTT.

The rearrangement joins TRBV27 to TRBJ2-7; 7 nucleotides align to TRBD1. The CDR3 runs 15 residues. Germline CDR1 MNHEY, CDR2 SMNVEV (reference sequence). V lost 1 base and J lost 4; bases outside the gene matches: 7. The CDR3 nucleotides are TGTGCCAGCAGTTTATTAAGGGGGCCGAATTACGAGCAGTACTTC. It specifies CASSLLRGPNYEQYF.

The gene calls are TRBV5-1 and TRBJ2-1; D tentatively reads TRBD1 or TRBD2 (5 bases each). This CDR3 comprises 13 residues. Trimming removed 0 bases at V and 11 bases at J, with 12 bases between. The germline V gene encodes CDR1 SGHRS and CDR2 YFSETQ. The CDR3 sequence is CASSLVVGDKQFF. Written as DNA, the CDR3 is TGCGCCAGCAGCTTGGTTGTGGGGGATAAGCAGTTCTTC.

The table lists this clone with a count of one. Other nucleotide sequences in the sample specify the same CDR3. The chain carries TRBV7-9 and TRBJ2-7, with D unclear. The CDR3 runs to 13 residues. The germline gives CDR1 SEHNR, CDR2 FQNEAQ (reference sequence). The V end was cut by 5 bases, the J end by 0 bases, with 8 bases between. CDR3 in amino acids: CASSPPGSYEQYF. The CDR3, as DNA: TGTGCCAGCAGCCCCCCGGGCTCCTACGAGCAGTACTTC.

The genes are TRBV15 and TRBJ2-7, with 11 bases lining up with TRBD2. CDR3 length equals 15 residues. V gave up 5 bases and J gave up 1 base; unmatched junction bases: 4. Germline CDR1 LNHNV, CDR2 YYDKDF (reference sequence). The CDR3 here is CATSGIAGGSYEQYF. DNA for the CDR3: TGTGCCACCAGCGGGATAGCGGGAGGGTCCTACGAGCAGTACTTC.

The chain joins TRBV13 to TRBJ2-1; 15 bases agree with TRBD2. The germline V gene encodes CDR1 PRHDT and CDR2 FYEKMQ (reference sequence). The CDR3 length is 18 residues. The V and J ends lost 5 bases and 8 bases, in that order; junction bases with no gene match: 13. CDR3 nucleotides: TGTGCCAGCAGCGCCCCCCCCGGGACTAGCGGGAGGAGCGATGAGCAGTTCTTC. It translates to CASSAPPGTSGRSDEQFF.

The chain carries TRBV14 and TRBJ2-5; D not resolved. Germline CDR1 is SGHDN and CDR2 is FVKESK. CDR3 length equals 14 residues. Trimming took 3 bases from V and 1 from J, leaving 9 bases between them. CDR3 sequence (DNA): TGTGCCAGCAGCCACTCGCAAATCCAAGAGACCCAGTACTTC. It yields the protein CASSHSQIQETQYF.

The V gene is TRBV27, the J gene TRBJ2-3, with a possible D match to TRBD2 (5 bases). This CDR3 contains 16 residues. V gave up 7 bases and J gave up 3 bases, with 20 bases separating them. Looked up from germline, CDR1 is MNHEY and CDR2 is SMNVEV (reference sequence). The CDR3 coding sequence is TGTGCCAGCAACCATCCCGGCGGGCGGATAACAGATACGCAGTATTTT. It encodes CASNHPGGRITDTQYF.